The next 8 T cell receptor beta chains were all read from a single sample in a study of T cells in narcolepsy. Here immunoSEQ multiplex PCR was the method, and the copy in TCRdb shows in-frame clones only, minus some. The top ten hold approximately 60% of the sample, which has around 730 clones, less than 35% seen once. No antigen has been identified for these receptors. Material: cultured CD8+ T cells from cerebrospinal fluid. The receptor set was obtained from a human donor with narcolepsy.

CDR3 region: CASSASGECTFGYTF. DNA for the CDR3: TGTGCCAGCAGCGCCTCGGGAGAGTGTACCTTTGGCTACACCTTC. The chain recombines TRBV7-9 with TRBJ1-2; D unresolved. Germline V gene lookup returns CDR1 SEHNR and CDR2 FQNEAQ (reference sequence). V was pared by 5 bases and J by 7 bases, with 20 bases between. The CDR3 has 15 amino acids.

This clone was seen a few times. This probably arose from a read error, given a far larger clone one base away. This sequence joins TRBV1 and TRBJ1-3; TRBD1 reflects the table's D call only, with no check against the DNA. TRBV1 is deemed a pseudogene. The CDR3 length is 13 residues. The CDR3 protein is CTSSLGGPNTIYF. The CDR3 DNA reads as TGCACCAGCAGCCTAGGGGGCCCGAACACCATATATTTT.

V gene TRBV5-8 combines with J gene TRBJ1-1, with 8 bases identical to TRBD1. Trimming removed 4 bases from V and 0 bases from J; junction bases left unmatched: 14. The CDR3 loop spans 18 amino acids. Per the germline V gene, CDR1 is SGHTS and CDR2 is YDEGEE. The CDR3 DNA follows: TGTGCCAGCAGCCGAACGATGGGAGAACAGGGGGTGAACACTGAAGCTTTCTTT. Its translation is CASSRTMGEQGVNTEAFF. Drawing the rest from reference TRBV5-8 and TRBJ1-1, the complete variable domain is EAGVTQSPTHLIKTRGQQATLRCSPISGHTSVYWYQQALGLGLQFLLWYDEGEERNRGNFPPRFSGRQFPNYSSELNVNALELEDSALYLCASSRTMGEQGVNTEAFFGQGTRLTVV.

This chain joins TRBV7-2 and TRBJ1-1, with 8 bases aligning to TRBD1. From germline, CDR1 is SGHTA and CDR2 FQGNSA. The CDR3 contains 16 residues. Losses at the gene ends were 1 base for V and 4 bases for J; bases not matched to a gene: 8. The CDR3 DNA follows: TGTGCCAGCAGCTTAGAACTGACAGGGGTCGGCACTGAAGCTTTCTTT. Protein sequence: CASSLELTGVGTEAFF.

The chain uses TRBV5-4 and TRBJ1-3; no clear D. V was shortened by 4 bases and J by 0 bases, with 17 bases between the two germline ends. The CDR3 extends over 17 amino acids. In germline, CDR1 is SGHNT, CDR2 YYREEE (reference sequence). The CDR3 spells CASSQEFRSSSGNTIYF. CDR3 nucleotides: TGTGCCAGCAGCCAAGAGTTTCGATCGAGCTCTGGAAACACCATATATTTT.

In its sample, this clone ranks as hyperexpanded. Other DNA sequences within the sample encode an identical CDR3. The rearrangement links TRBV5-6 to TRBJ1-6; D unresolved. Germline loops: CDR1 SGHDT, CDR2 YYEEEE. The CDR3 totals 15 residues. V lost 4 bases and J lost 2, with 10 bases in between. In nucleotides, the CDR3 is TGTGCCAGCAGCCTGGGAGTTCCCTATAATTCACCCCTCCACTTT. It encodes CASSLGVPYNSPLHF.

As concerns this clone: A read error likely explains this, since a far larger clone differs by one base. The genes are TRBV4-2 and TRBJ2-2; D remains unclear. V was clipped by 5 bases and J by 2 bases, with 9 bases between them. The CDR3 has 14 residues. The germline gives CDR1 LGHNA, CDR2 YNFKEQ. CDR3 loop: CASSEGFNTGELFF. CDR3 bases: TGTGCCAGCAGCGAAGGGTTTAACACCGGGGAGCTGTTTTTT.

The chain couples TRBV4-2 to TRBJ2-1; 8 nucleotides agree with TRBD2. The junction had 9 bases not matched to a gene; V was cut back by 9 bases and J by 5 bases. Germline lookup yields CDR1 LGHNA and CDR2 YNFKEQ. The CDR3 extends over 14 amino acids. Here the CDR3 reads CASSPWTSHNEQFF. The CDR3 DNA reads TGTGCCAGTAGTCCATGGACTAGCCACAATGAGCAGTTCTTC.